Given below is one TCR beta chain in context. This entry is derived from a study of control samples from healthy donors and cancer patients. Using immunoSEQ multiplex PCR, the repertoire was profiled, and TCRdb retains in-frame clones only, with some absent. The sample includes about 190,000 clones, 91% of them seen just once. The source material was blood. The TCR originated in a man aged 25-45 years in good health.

The CDR3 nucleotides are TGCAGTGCTAGTGGAGCAGGGAGGGGACCGAATCAGCCCCAGCATTTT. This translates into CSASGAGRGPNQPQHF. This chain joins TRBV20-1 and TRBJ1-5, with a possible D match to TRBD1 (5 bases). There are 16 residues in the CDR3. The germline CDR1 and CDR2 sequences are DFQATT and SNEGSKA (reference sequence). Trimming left V 3 bases short and J 4 bases short, with 19 bases between.